Sequencing of this T cell receptor (beta chain) was carried out in a study of cytomegalovirus exposure and HLA in healthy donors. The PCR ran on 60 Vbeta and 13 Jbeta primers. Some clones are missing from TCRdb's copy, which holds only in-frame ones; the method was immunoSEQ multiplex PCR. The data show 90,000 to 120,000 clones, around two thirds seen once. At sampling all donors were nominally healthy, likely with unrecorded immune exposures. This clone has a single count. Germline V gives CDR1 MNHNY, CDR2 SVGAGI (reference sequence). This CDR3 is 15 amino acids long. The V gene end was trimmed by 5 bases and the J gene end by 12 bases; junction bases not matched to a gene: 17.

The source of this sequence is a man aged 25-45 years in good health and CMV-seropositive. This rearrangement joins TRBV6-6 to TRBJ2-7, with 9 bases matching TRBD1. Sequencing input: PBMCs. CDR3 nucleotides: TGTGCCAGCAGTCCTCCCGGGACAGGGTATGATTTGGGGTACTTC. Its translation is CASSPPGTGYDLGYF.